The next 21 T cell receptor beta chains were all read from a single sample in a study of cytomegalovirus exposure and HLA in healthy donors. Primers included in the PCR were 60 Vbeta and 13 Jbeta primers. Clones were sequenced by immunoSEQ multiplex PCR, and TCRdb holds only the in-frame ones, with some missing. Here the sample spans about 160,000 clones, around 80% being singletons. Sequenced input: PBMCs. The origin of the receptors is a man in his forties in good health and CMV-seronegative.

V gene TRBV11-2 combines with J gene TRBJ2-2; D gene ambiguous. CDR3 length: 14 amino acids. CDR1 is SGHAT and CDR2 is FQNNGV in the germline V gene. V was shortened by 5 bases and J by 8 bases, with 15 bases between the two germline ends. CDR3 sequence (DNA): TGTGCCAGCAGCCTCAACCGACTCGCGGGGGAGCTGTTTTTT. Residues: CASSLNRLAGELFF.

This clone was counted a single time. CDR3 region: CASSLPRTGNTGELFF. The CDR3 region has the DNA TGTGCCAGCAGCCTCCCCCGGACAGGGAACACCGGGGAGCTGTTTTTT. The chain recombines TRBV6-6 with TRBJ2-2, with 7 bases fitting TRBD1. The CDR3 is made up of 16 amino acids. Germline assignment: CDR1 MNHNY and CDR2 SVGAGI (reference sequence). The junction had 8 bases not matched to a gene; V was cut back by 6 bases and J by 1 base.

This chain links TRBV7-9 with TRBJ2-1, with D perhaps TRBD1 (6 bases). Per germline, CDR1 SEHNR and CDR2 FQNEAQ (reference sequence). The CDR3 runs to 14 residues. The V end lost 6 bases, the J end lost 6 bases, and 15 bases lay between the germline ends. CDR3 sequence reads: CASSSGTNLNEQFF. Written as DNA, the CDR3 is TGTGCCAGCAGTTCCGGGACAAATCTCAATGAGCAGTTCTTC. Full variable domain (missing parts from reference TRBV7-9 and TRBJ2-1): DTGVSQNPRHKITKRGQNVTFRCDPISEHNRLYWYRQTLGQGPEFLTYFQNEAQLEKSRLLSDRFSAERPKGSFSTLEIQRTEQGDSAMYLCASSSGTNLNEQFFGPGTRLTVL.

The CDR3 DNA follows: TGCAGCGTTGGTCGCGTGGAGACCCAGTACTTC. Residues: CSVGRVETQYF. V usage is TRBV29-1 and J usage is TRBJ2-5; no clear D. Germline CDR1 SQVTM, CDR2 ANQGSEA. Deletions cut 4 bases from V and 5 bases from J, with 8 bases between. This CDR3 has 11 amino acids. The full variable domain, completed using reference TRBV29-1 and TRBJ2-5, is SAVISQKPSRDICQRGTSLTIQCQVDSQVTMMFWYRQQPGQSLTLIATANQGSEATYESGFVIDKFPISRPNLTFSTLTVSNMSPEDSSIYLCSVGRVETQYFGPGTRLLVL.

This clone was counted only a few times. J is TRBJ2-1 and V is TRBV29-1; possibly TRBD1 for D (6 bases). The CDR3 extends over 13 amino acids. Germline CDR1 and CDR2: SQVTM and ANQGSEA. V lost 7 bases and J lost 10, with 20 bases in between. CDR3 in DNA: TGCAGCGGGGGACACTCGGCCCCGGCGGAGCAGTTCTTC. Its protein is CSGGHSAPAEQFF.

The chain has TRBV7-6 and TRBJ2-7; 10 bases are shared with TRBD2. Germline CDR1 is SGHVS and CDR2 is FNYEAQ. The CDR3 loop spans 15 amino acids. The V and J ends lost 1 base and 5 bases, in that order; junction bases with no gene match: 5. The CDR3: CASSLGTSGSDEQYF. The CDR3 DNA sequence: TGTGCCAGCAGCTTAGGGACTAGCGGTTCGGACGAGCAGTACTTC.

The chain recombines TRBV28 with TRBJ2-2; D gene unclear. CDR1 and CDR2 (germline): MDHEN, SYDVKM. The V and J ends lost 7 bases and 7 bases respectively, with 7 bases between them. This CDR3 spans 11 amino acids. The CDR3 DNA sequence: TGTGCCAGCAACTTCTACGGGGAGCTGTTTTTT. The encoded protein is CASNFYGELFF.

The chain carries TRBV28 and TRBJ1-5; tentative D call: TRBD1 (6 bases). The CDR3 is made up of 15 amino acids. Trimming shortened V by 6 bases and J by 1 base, and 13 bases separated the two germline ends. Germline loops: CDR1 MDHEN, CDR2 SYDVKM. The CDR3 nucleotides are TGTGCCAGCAGGCCCCAGGGGATAAGCAATCAGCCCCAGCATTTT. Protein product: CASRPQGISNQPQHF.

The chain joins TRBV7-9 to TRBJ2-4, with a possible D match to TRBD1 (6 bases). The V gene lost 1 base and the J gene lost 7 bases, with 8 bases spanning the gap. The CDR3 is 13 residues long. In germline, CDR1 is SEHNR, CDR2 FQNEAQ (reference sequence). In nucleotides, the CDR3 is TGTGCCAGCAGCTTAGTAGGGGGTAACATTCAGTACTTC. Residues: CASSLVGGNIQYF.

Note on this clone: One junction end does not reproduce the germline sequence, and a read error may be involved. The chain employs TRBV28 and TRBJ2-7; 7 bases agree with TRBD1. Per germline, CDR1 MDHEN and CDR2 SYDVKM. The CDR3 is 13 amino acids. In DNA, the CDR3 is TGTGCCGGCAGTTTAACAGGGGTCTGGGAGCAGTACTTC. Protein: CAGSLTGVWEQYF.

The chain recombines TRBV7-2 with TRBJ2-7, with 9 positions matching TRBD2. The CDR3 contains 13 residues. The germline gives CDR1 SGHTA, CDR2 FQGNSA. The ends lost 7 bases at V and 3 bases at J; junction bases unmatched: 4. The CDR3 nucleotides read TGTGCCAGCACCTCGACTAGCGGCTACGAGCAGTACTTC. Translated, it gives CASTSTSGYEQYF.

V usage is TRBV7-2 and J usage is TRBJ2-7, with 7 nucleotides matching TRBD1. With 5 bases clipped from V and 5 bases from J, the junction kept 6 bases outside the gene matches. The CDR3 runs to 13 residues. The germline CDR1 and CDR2 sequences are SGHTA and FQGNSA. The CDR3 here is CASSLGQANEQYF. CDR3 DNA sequence: TGTGCCAGCAGCCTCGGACAGGCCAACGAGCAGTACTTC.

The chain uses TRBV11-1 and TRBJ2-7; a possible D gene is TRBD2 (6 bases). CDR3 length: 17 residues. The V end lost 4 bases, the J end lost 2 bases, and 21 bases lay between the germline ends. Germline lookup yields CDR1 SGHAT and CDR2 FQDESV (reference sequence). The CDR3 is CASSSSGGTHHPYEQYF. The CDR3 DNA reads as TGTGCCAGCAGCTCCTCGGGCGGGACTCACCACCCCTACGAGCAGTACTTC.

J is TRBJ2-3 and V is TRBV29-1; no clear D. Germline loops: CDR1 SQVTM, CDR2 ANQGSEA. The CDR3 is made up of 13 amino acids. Trimming cost V 4 bases and J 0 bases, with 8 bases left between them. CDR3 bases: TGCAGCGTTGCAGAGGCTAGCACAGATACGCAGTATTTT. This codes for CSVAEASTDTQYF.

The chain employs TRBV19 and TRBJ1-1; D is unclear. V gave up 5 bases and J gave up 2 bases, with 9 bases separating them. Germline lookup yields CDR1 LNHDA and CDR2 SQIVND (reference sequence). The CDR3 loop spans 13 amino acids. The DNA of the CDR3 is TGTGCCAGTAGTGGAACAGCCAACACTGAAGCTTTCTTT. It encodes CASSGTANTEAFF.

The table lists this clone with a few counts. The CDR3 is CASSQDLQGSRETQYF. The CDR3 DNA reads TGCGCCAGCAGCCAAGACCTCCAGGGGAGCAGAGAGACCCAGTACTTC. J is TRBJ2-5 and V is TRBV4-1; perhaps TRBD1 as D (6 bases). V lost 0 bases to trimming and J lost 4 bases, with 15 bases between them. The CDR3 contains 16 residues. Germline loops: CDR1 MGHRA, CDR2 YSYEKL.

The chain couples TRBV2 to TRBJ2-5, with 8 positions matching TRBD1. Judging by the DNA end, TRBJ2-7 fits better; the J call may be wrong. The CDR3 is 18 residues long. Germline lookup yields CDR1 SNHLY and CDR2 FYNNEI. DNA for the CDR3: TGTGCCAGCAGTGATGGGGGGACAGGCCACCTAAGCTCCTACGAGCAGTACTTC. As protein: CASSDGGTGHLSSYEQYF.

The chain combines TRBV6-5 with TRBJ2-7; the D gene is possibly TRBD2 (5 bases). Trimming removed 6 bases from V and 2 bases from J, with 14 bases in between. This CDR3 has 14 residues. Germline CDR1 MNHEY, CDR2 SVGAGI. The CDR3: CASRLSENTYEQYF. In DNA form, the CDR3 reads TGTGCCAGCAGGCTTAGCGAGAACACCTACGAGCAGTACTTC.

The rearrangement uses TRBV30 and TRBJ1-5, with TRBD1 as a possible D gene (5 bases). There are 13 residues in the CDR3. The germline gives CDR1 GTSNPN, CDR2 SVGIG (reference sequence). The V end was cut by 2 bases, the J end by 3 bases, with 8 bases between. This chain's CDR3 is CAWSLGDNQPQHF. The DNA for the CDR3 is TGTGCCTGGAGTCTAGGGGACAATCAGCCCCAGCATTTT.

The chain has TRBV5-6 and TRBJ1-2, with D possibly being TRBD1 (5 bases). The CDR3 is 15 amino acids. V was clipped by 0 bases and J by 4 bases, with 13 bases between them. Germline CDR1 and CDR2: SGHDT and YYEEEE. DNA of the CDR3: TGTGCCAGCAGCTTGGCCGGGGGGATGGCCTATGGCTACACCTTC. Protein product: CASSLAGGMAYGYTF.

As to this clone: A read error may account for a junction end that differs from germline. The chain is built from TRBV7-9 and TRBJ2-6; the match to TRBD2 covers 7 bases. CDR3 size: 18 residues. Germline lookup yields CDR1 SEHNR and CDR2 FQNEAQ (reference sequence). This CDR3 reads CASSPLKRGGDRSNGLTF. The CDR3 DNA reads TGTGCCAGCAGCCCTCTTAAGAGGGGAGGGGACCGGTCCAACGGCCTGACTTTC.